Each of the 13 T cell receptor beta chains below was sequenced from the same sample in a study of cytotoxic CD8 clonotypes in ibrutinib-treated CLL. Sequencing used immunoSEQ multiplex PCR; TCRdb keeps in-frame clones, though not all of them. The table lists 200,000 to 250,000 clones, roughly 73% of them singletons. Sequencing used PBMCs, obtained after 12 months of ibrutinib treatment. The source of these receptors is a human donor with chronic lymphocytic leukemia.

J is TRBJ1-2 and V is TRBV5-1, with 10 nucleotides matching TRBD1. CDR3 length: 15 residues. Germline trimming cut 3 bases from V and 3 bases from J; bases unmatched to any gene: 5. In germline, CDR1 is SGHRS, CDR2 YFSETQ. CDR3 sequence reads: CASSSPGQGDYGYTF. DNA for the CDR3: TGCGCCAGCAGCTCCCCAGGACAGGGGGACTATGGCTACACCTTC.

The chain carries TRBV4-2 and TRBJ2-5; D is possibly TRBD1 or TRBD2 (5 bases each). CDR1 is LGHNA, CDR2 YNFKEQ, per germline. The CDR3 runs 12 residues. Trimming shortened V by 1 base and J by 14 bases, and 14 bases separated the two germline ends. The CDR3 DNA is TGTGCCAGCAGCCAAGTTGATGGGACCCCTTACTTC. Translated: CASSQVDGTPYF.

This rearrangement joins TRBV2 to TRBJ2-2; TRBD1 agrees at 7 bases. Germline V gives CDR1 SNHLY, CDR2 FYNNEI. The CDR3 extends over 16 amino acids. The ends lost 6 bases at V and 4 bases at J; junction bases unmatched: 11. CDR3 bases: TGTGCCAGCAGGCCAGGGGGAAGTGTTATCACCGGGGAGCTGTTTTTT. It codes for CASRPGGSVITGELFF. Filled out from reference TRBV2 and TRBJ2-2, the complete variable domain reads EPEVTQTPSHQVTQMGQEVILRCVPISNHLYFYWYRQILGQKVEFLVSFYNNEISEKSEIFDDQFSVERPDGSNFTLKIRSTKLEDSAMYFCASRPGGSVITGELFFGEGSRLTVL.

The chain employs TRBV5-1 and TRBJ2-1; no reliable D call. Germline V gene data show CDR1 as SGHRS and CDR2 as YFSETQ. Between the trimmed V and J ends, which lost 5 bases and 0 bases, there was a span of 12 bases. The CDR3 spans 15 residues. In DNA, the CDR3 is TGCGCCAGCAGTTTCTTCGCGAGCTCCTACAATGAGCAGTTCTTC. Protein: CASSFFASSYNEQFF.

This chain links TRBV5-6 with TRBJ2-7; D is undetermined. The V end was cut by 5 bases, the J end by 2 bases, with 17 bases between. Germline CDR1 SGHDT, CDR2 YYEEEE. CDR3 length: 15 amino acids. In DNA form, the CDR3 reads TGTGCCAGCAGTACGATTCCCCAAAGGGCCTACGAGCAGTACTTC. Residues: CASSTIPQRAYEQYF.

The chain joins TRBV6-5 to TRBJ2-1; TRBD2 matches at 8 bases. The CDR3 loop spans 15 amino acids. J lost 6 bases, V lost 0 bases, and 4 bases had no gene match. Germline lookup yields CDR1 MNHEY and CDR2 SVGAGI. The CDR3 bases are TGTGCCAGCAGTTACTCGGGCGGGGGGCCCAATGAGCAGTTCTTC. Translation: CASSYSGGGPNEQFF.

V is TRBV14 and J is TRBJ2-7; 15 nucleotides line up with TRBD2. Unmatched junction bases numbered 6, after V lost 0 bases and J lost 0 bases. The CDR3 length is 19 residues. The germline CDR1 and CDR2 sequences are SGHDN and FVKESK. The CDR3 DNA is TGTGCCAGCAGCCAAGAAGGGGGACTAGCGGGAGGCCCCTCCTACGAGCAGTACTTC. Its protein is CASSQEGGLAGGPSYEQYF.

The rearrangement uses TRBV7-6 and TRBJ2-5, with 10 bases aligning to TRBD1. The end of the DNA aligns better with TRBJ2-7, so the J call may be wrong. The CDR3 length is 14 residues. Per germline, CDR1 SGHVS and CDR2 FNYEAQ. The CDR3 sequence: CASSYPGQGNEQYF. DNA of the CDR3: TGTGCCAGCAGCTACCCGGGACAGGGGAACGAGCAGTACTTC.

The chain is built from TRBV15 and TRBJ2-7, with a weak D call TRBD1 (6 bases). CDR1 LNHNV and CDR2 YYDKDF come from the germline V gene (reference sequence). Deletions cut 4 bases from V and 3 bases from J, with 19 bases between. The CDR3 is 16 amino acids. The CDR3: CATSTTPGTTNYEQYF. In nucleotides, the CDR3 is TGTGCCACCAGCACCACCCCCGGGACAACGAACTACGAGCAGTACTTC.

The chain links TRBV5-1 to TRBJ1-4; D might be TRBD1 (5 bases). The CDR3 spans 17 residues. Trimming took off 0 bases at V and 7 bases at J, with 19 bases between the two ends. Germline V gene sequence: CDR1 SGHRS, CDR2 YFSETQ. CDR3 bases: TGCGCCAGCAGCTTGGCTACATCCGGGACGGTAATTGAAAAACTGTTTTTT. Encoded protein: CASSLATSGTVIEKLFF.

V gene TRBV15 combines with J gene TRBJ2-1, with D maybe TRBD2 (6 bases). Trimming shortened V by 4 bases and J by 7 bases, and 20 bases separated the two germline ends. CDR1 and CDR2 from the germline V gene are LNHNV and YYDKDF (reference sequence). CDR3 size: 16 residues. CDR3 residues: CATSKEVTGVGNEQFF. The DNA for the CDR3 is TGTGCCACCAGCAAAGAGGTGACGGGAGTAGGGAATGAGCAGTTCTTC.

The chain couples TRBV2 to TRBJ2-7, with 7 bases matching TRBD1. In germline, CDR1 is SNHLY, CDR2 FYNNEI. The CDR3 has 12 residues. J was trimmed by 6 bases and V by 6 bases; bases with no gene match: 5. The CDR3, as DNA: TGTGCCAGCAGAGCCGACAGGGTCGAGCAGTACTTC. Protein sequence: CASRADRVEQYF.

In this sample, this clone turned up a few times. This chain joins TRBV28 and TRBJ2-6; 8 nucleotides match TRBD2. Germline V gives CDR1 MDHEN, CDR2 SYDVKM. The CDR3 totals 17 residues. The V gene end was trimmed by 6 bases and the J gene end by 0 bases; junction bases not matched to a gene: 7. CDR3: CASSRGGDPSGANVLTF. The CDR3 DNA is TGTGCCAGCAGCCGGGGGGGGGACCCCTCTGGGGCCAACGTCCTGACTTTC.